These 32 T cell receptor beta chains originate from one sample sequenced in a study of cytomegalovirus exposure and HLA in healthy donors (dated 2017 in TCRdb). Libraries were made using the immunoSEQ multiplex PCR assay. Entries here come from immuneACCESS through TCRdb and include only in-frame sequences with V and J called. Some clones fail to appear in such tables; in the studies checked, an unresolved V gene covers under half of the shortfall, and the cause of the remainder is unknown. The sample table holds under 200,000 clones, of which 80% to 90% were seen once. Around 6% of the sample is taken by the ten largest. The sequenced material came from PBMCs. The receptors originated from a woman in her twenties or thirties in good health and CMV-seronegative.

The chain links TRBV5-1 to TRBJ2-2; 8 bases map to TRBD2. This CDR3 contains 15 residues. With 1 base clipped from V and 5 bases from J, the junction kept 4 bases outside the gene matches. The germline CDR1 and CDR2 sequences are SGHRS and YFSETQ. The CDR3 bases are TGCGCCAGCAGCTTGCTGGCGGGAGGAACCGGGGAGCTGTTTTTT. Protein: CASSLLAGGTGELFF. The variable domain in full, completed from reference TRBV5-1 and TRBJ2-2, reads KAGVTQTPRYLIKTRGQQVTLSCSPISGHRSVSWYQQTPGQGLQFLFEYFSETQRNKGNFPGRFSGRQFSNSRSEMNVSTLELGDSALYLCASSLLAGGTGELFFGEGSRLTVL.

This rearrangement joins TRBV7-2 to TRBJ1-2, with a possible D match to TRBD1 (5 bases). V dropped 1 base and J dropped 4 bases, with 13 bases sitting between them. CDR1 and CDR2 (germline): SGHTA, FQGNSA. CDR3 size: 15 residues. CDR3 DNA sequence: TGTGCCAGCAGCTTAGAGTCAGGGAATCGCTATGGCTACACCTTC. It encodes CASSLESGNRYGYTF. The full variable domain, rest sourced from reference TRBV7-2 and TRBJ1-2, is GAGVSQSPSNKVTEKGKDVELRCDPISGHTALYWYRQSLGQGLEFLIYFQGNSAPDKSGLPSDRFSAERTGGSVSTLTIQRTQQEDSAVYLCASSLESGNRYGYTFGSGTRLTVV.

V and J are TRBV27 and TRBJ1-5; D unresolved. The CDR3 runs to 15 residues. Germline V gives CDR1 MNHEY, CDR2 SMNVEV (reference sequence). V lost 3 bases and J 1 base, leaving 10 bases between the germline ends. The CDR3 loop reads CASSLNPASNQPQHF. In DNA, the CDR3 is TGTGCCAGCAGTTTGAATCCAGCCAGCAATCAGCCCCAGCATTTT.

The chain recombines TRBV6-5 with TRBJ2-2; 7 nucleotides align to TRBD1. The ends lost 6 bases at V and 7 bases at J; junction bases unmatched: 2. Germline CDR1 is MNHEY and CDR2 is SVGAGI. The length of the CDR3 is 12 residues. The CDR3 here is CASSTGVGELFF. The CDR3 coding sequence is TGTGCCAGCAGCACAGGGGTCGGGGAGCTGTTTTTT.

The rearrangement uses TRBV7-9 and TRBJ1-5; no clear D gene. This CDR3 spans 12 amino acids. CDR1 is SEHNR and CDR2 is FQNEAQ in the germline V gene (reference sequence). Trimming removed 4 bases from V and 5 bases from J, with 6 bases in between. The CDR3 DNA sequence: TGTGCCAGCAGCTCGACGGATCAGCCCCAGCATTTT. Translated: CASSSTDQPQHF.

The CDR3 bases are TGTGCCAGCAGACCGGAGGGATACACTGAAGCTTTCTTT. This sequence encodes CASRPEGYTEAFF. This chain uses TRBV11-2 with TRBJ1-1; D call uncertain. The CDR3 length is 13 residues. Per the germline V gene, CDR1 is SGHAT and CDR2 is FQNNGV. Trimming removed 6 bases from V and 3 bases from J, with 11 bases in between.

The CDR3 loop reads CASSLEAGRYGYTF. The CDR3 coding sequence is TGTGCCAGCAGCTTAGAAGCAGGCCGCTATGGCTACACCTTC. The chain is built from TRBV13 and TRBJ1-2; D is unresolved. The CDR3 totals 14 residues. V lost 1 base, J lost 4 bases, and 10 bases lay in between. Germline V gene lookup returns CDR1 PRHDT and CDR2 FYEKMQ (reference sequence).

This chain joins TRBV7-9 and TRBJ1-1; D is possibly TRBD1 (5 bases). The length of the CDR3 is 15 residues. Germline assignment: CDR1 SEHNR and CDR2 FQNEAQ (reference sequence). Deletions cut 6 bases from V and 4 bases from J, with 18 bases between. CDR3 sequence (DNA): TGTGCCAGCAGTCGGGACCCCTGGAGGAGCACTGAAGCTTTCTTT. Amino acids: CASSRDPWRSTEAFF.

This chain uses TRBV6-5 with TRBJ2-2; D might be TRBD1 or TRBD2, each matching 5 bases. The germline gives CDR1 MNHEY, CDR2 SVGAGI. The CDR3 covers 14 residues. The V end was cut by 0 bases, the J end by 8 bases, with 10 bases between. DNA for the CDR3: TGTGCCAGCAGTTACTCGAGTTGGGGGGGGGAGCTGTTTTTT. Its translation is CASSYSSWGGELFF.

The chain carries TRBV28 and TRBJ1-1; D gene ambiguous. The length of the CDR3 is 13 residues. Trimming took off 5 bases at V and 3 bases at J, with 10 bases between the two ends. CDR1 is MDHEN and CDR2 is SYDVKM in the germline V gene. DNA for the CDR3: TGTGCCAGCAGTCTATTGTTCCACACTGAAGCTTTCTTT. Its translation: CASSLLFHTEAFF. Looking up the rest from reference TRBV28 and TRBJ1-1 gives the full variable domain: DVKVTQSSRYLVKRTGEKVFLECVQDMDHENMFWYRQDPGLGLRLIYFSYDVKMKEKGDIPEGYSVSREKKERFSLILESASTNQTSMYLCASSLLFHTEAFFGQGTRLTVV.

The CDR3: CASRRTSGGSYEQYF. In DNA form, the CDR3 reads TGTGCCAGCAGACGAACTAGCGGGGGCTCCTACGAGCAGTACTTC. J is TRBJ2-7 and V is TRBV7-2; 11 bases line up with TRBD2. The length of the CDR3 is 15 residues. CDR1 and CDR2 (germline): SGHTA, FQGNSA. The ends lost 6 bases at V and 0 bases at J; junction bases unmatched: 4. Based on the CDR3 plus reference TRBV7-2 and TRBJ2-7, the full variable domain is GAGVSQSPSNKVTEKGKDVELRCDPISGHTALYWYRQSLGQGLEFLIYFQGNSAPDKSGLPSDRFSAERTGGSVSTLTIQRTQQEDSAVYLCASRRTSGGSYEQYFGPGTRLTVT.

The gene calls are TRBV7-2 and TRBJ1-1; D is unclear. The CDR3 consists of 16 residues. V dropped 1 base and J dropped 1 base, with 13 bases sitting between them. Germline V lookup: CDR1 SGHTA, CDR2 FQGNSA. This chain's CDR3 is CASSLVGSGPNTEAFF. DNA of the CDR3: TGTGCCAGCAGCTTAGTAGGATCCGGGCCGAACACTGAAGCTTTCTTT.

The chain couples TRBV11-2 to TRBJ2-7, with D perhaps given as TRBD1 or TRBD2 (7 bases each). The length of the CDR3 is 14 residues. V lost 3 bases and J 5 bases, leaving 14 bases between the germline ends. Germline lookup yields CDR1 SGHAT and CDR2 FQNNGV. Written as DNA, the CDR3 is TGTGCCAGCAGCTTGGGCAGGGGGGGGGACGAGCAGTACTTC. Its protein product is CASSLGRGGDEQYF.

This clone was picked up a small number of times. The chain has TRBV28 and TRBJ1-5, with 7 nucleotides matching TRBD1. Looked up from germline, CDR1 is MDHEN and CDR2 is SYDVKM. V shed 6 bases and J 6 bases; nucleotides not matched to a gene: 5. The CDR3 runs 13 residues. CDR3 protein: CASRTDRVQPQHF. CDR3 coding DNA: TGTGCCAGCAGAACAGACAGGGTTCAGCCCCAGCATTTT.

The CDR3 bases are TGTGCCAGTACCACTGCCGGGGGATTTGAGAACAATGAGCAGTTCTTC. It translates to CASTTAGGFENNEQFF. V usage is TRBV19 and J usage is TRBJ2-1; perhaps TRBD2 as D (6 bases). This CDR3 comprises 16 residues. V was trimmed by 7 bases and J by 5 bases, leaving 21 bases between them. Germline loops: CDR1 LNHDA, CDR2 SQIVND (reference sequence).

The chain employs TRBV28 and TRBJ2-3, with TRBD2 identical over 10 bases. The junction had 2 bases not matched to a gene; V was cut back by 10 bases and J by 1 base. Germline V gives CDR1 MDHEN, CDR2 SYDVKM. CDR3 size: 13 residues. The CDR3 nucleotides read TGTGCCATCACTAGCGGGGGCACAGATACGCAGTATTTT. Protein sequence: CAITSGGTDTQYF.

This chain connects TRBV27 to TRBJ2-1; no definite D call. This CDR3 region has 15 residues. Trimming took 0 bases from V and 5 from J, leaving 11 bases between them. Germline CDR1 MNHEY, CDR2 SMNVEV (reference sequence). The DNA for the CDR3 is TGTGCCAGCAGTTTATCAGTGACGGTCCACAATGAGCAGTTCTTC. It yields the protein CASSLSVTVHNEQFF.

The chain links TRBV5-6 to TRBJ2-5; unclear D gene. Trimming stripped 7 bases from V and 4 bases from J, with 11 bases between. This CDR3 has 12 residues. CDR1 and CDR2 (germline): SGHDT, YYEEEE. The CDR3 DNA reads TGTGCCAGCCTGGACCAGAGAGAGACCCAGTACTTC. It is translated as CASLDQRETQYF.

The rearrangement joins TRBV6-5 to TRBJ2-2; D remains unclear. Germline loops: CDR1 MNHEY, CDR2 SVGAGI. The V end lost 4 bases, the J end lost 6 bases, and 12 bases lay between the germline ends. The CDR3 covers 14 residues. CDR3 in DNA: TGTGCCAGCAGTTCACCGGGCCTCGCCGGGGAGCTGTTTTTT. Translating it yields CASSSPGLAGELFF.

The V gene is TRBV7-9, the J gene TRBJ2-7, with 9 nucleotides matching TRBD1. The trim removed 5 bases at V and 7 bases at J, leaving 9 bases unmatched. Germline V lookup: CDR1 SEHNR, CDR2 FQNEAQ (reference sequence). CDR3 length: 14 amino acids. This chain's CDR3 is CASSGRTGVREQYF. The CDR3 region has the DNA TGTGCCAGCAGCGGCCGGACAGGGGTACGTGAGCAGTACTTC.

The chain employs TRBV4-3 and TRBJ2-1; possible D gene TRBD2, 5 bases. Germline V lookup: CDR1 LGHNA, CDR2 YSLEER. This CDR3 has 15 amino acids. Trimming removed 0 bases at V and 2 bases at J, with 8 bases between. The CDR3 region has the DNA TGCGCCAGCAGCCAAGAACAGCGGCCCTACAATGAGCAGTTCTTC. Its translation: CASSQEQRPYNEQFF.

This chain joins TRBV5-6 and TRBJ2-3; 8 nucleotides agree with TRBD2. Germline values: CDR1 SGHDT, CDR2 YYEEEE. This CDR3 is 15 amino acids long. V was pared by 1 base and J by 2 bases, with 3 bases of the junction left unmatched. In DNA form, the CDR3 reads TGTGCCAGCAGCTTGACTAGCGGCAACACAGATACGCAGTATTTT. Amino acids: CASSLTSGNTDTQYF.

The sample holds one count of this clone. The V and J genes are TRBV2 and TRBJ1-4; 9 positions match TRBD1. The V and J ends lost 4 bases and 7 bases, in that order; junction bases with no gene match: 4. This CDR3 is 14 amino acids long. Germline-derived CDR1 and CDR2 are SNHLY and FYNNEI. The CDR3: CASSAGTGREKLFF. In DNA form, the CDR3 reads TGTGCCAGCAGTGCCGGGACAGGGCGTGAAAAACTGTTTTTT. Combining the CDR3 with reference TRBV2 and TRBJ1-4 gives the whole variable domain EPEVTQTPSHQVTQMGQEVILRCVPISNHLYFYWYRQILGQKVEFLVSFYNNEISEKSEIFDDQFSVERPDGSNFTLKIRSTKLEDSAMYFCASSAGTGREKLFFGSGTQLSVL.

The chain carries TRBV5-4 and TRBJ1-1, with a possible D match to TRBD1 (6 bases). CDR1 SGHNT and CDR2 YYREEE come from the germline V gene (reference sequence). The CDR3 is made up of 16 amino acids. V was cut by 10 bases and J by 0 bases, with 22 bases left in between. The CDR3 bases are TGTGCCGCGAAGACGGGGGCGAAGACCATGAACACTGAAGCTTTCTTT. This encodes CAAKTGAKTMNTEAFF.

The genes are TRBV28 and TRBJ1-1, with D unresolved. In germline, CDR1 is MDHEN, CDR2 SYDVKM. The V end lost 4 bases, the J end lost 1 base, and 22 bases lay between the germline ends. The CDR3 totals 18 residues. The CDR3 reads CASSSPPRTAIPNTEAFF. The CDR3 nucleotides read TGTGCCAGCAGTTCCCCTCCCAGGACCGCCATTCCGAACACTGAAGCTTTCTTT.

The chain links TRBV12-5 to TRBJ2-3; D uncertain. CDR3 length: 11 residues. V was clipped by 4 bases and J by 4 bases, with 3 bases between them. Germline CDR1 is LGHNT and CDR2 is FRNRAP. The CDR3 nucleotides read TGTGCTAGTGGTTCCCCAGATACGCAGTATTTT. Protein product: CASGSPDTQYF.

This clone was seen a handful of times. Other DNA sequences within the sample encode an identical CDR3. The V and J genes are TRBV19 and TRBJ2-7; possibly TRBD2 for D (5 bases). The V and J ends lost 3 bases and 6 bases respectively, with 12 bases between them. This CDR3 comprises 13 residues. Germline CDR1 LNHDA, CDR2 SQIVND (reference sequence). In nucleotides, the CDR3 is TGTGCCAGTAGTATCGGGGTGAGGCGCGAGCAGTACTTC. This gives the protein CASSIGVRREQYF.

V gene TRBV28 combines with J gene TRBJ1-1; no clear D. The germline V and J ends were trimmed by 7 bases and 3 bases, with 12 bases remaining between them. Germline V CDR1 and CDR2: MDHEN, SYDVKM. This CDR3 contains 13 residues. CDR3 sequence (DNA): TGTGCCAGCACCCCGCCCCCGTACACTGAAGCTTTCTTT. It is translated as CASTPPPYTEAFF.

The J gene is TRBJ2-7, the V gene TRBV9, with 8 bases lining up with TRBD2. With V trimmed by 0 bases and J by 3 bases, 8 bases remained unmatched. This CDR3 comprises 16 residues. Germline lookup yields CDR1 SGDLS and CDR2 YYNGEE. Written as DNA, the CDR3 is TGTGCCAGCAGCGTAGGATCGATAGCGGGAATCTACGAGCAGTACTTC. Its protein is CASSVGSIAGIYEQYF.

The V gene is TRBV7-6, the J gene TRBJ1-1; 8 positions agree with TRBD1. The CDR3 spans 15 residues. Losses at the gene ends were 5 bases for V and 1 base for J; bases not matched to a gene: 6. Germline V gives CDR1 SGHVS, CDR2 FNYEAQ. This CDR3 reads CASSNRQGTNTEAFF. The DNA of the CDR3 is TGTGCCAGCAGCAATAGACAGGGGACGAACACTGAAGCTTTCTTT.

This clone has just a few counts. The V gene is TRBV7-3, the J gene TRBJ1-1; D is ambiguous. Germline CDR1 and CDR2: SGHTA and FQGTGA. Trimming shortened V by 0 bases and J by 1 base, and 9 bases separated the two germline ends. The CDR3 runs 15 residues. CDR3 nucleotides: TGTGCCAGCAGCTTAACGGGGTACCGGAACACTGAAGCTTTCTTT. As protein: CASSLTGYRNTEAFF. Variable domain in full (rest from reference TRBV7-3 and TRBJ1-1): GAGVSQTPSNKVTEKGKYVELRCDPISGHTALYWYRQSLGQGPEFLIYFQGTGAADDSGLPNDRFFAVRPEGSVSTLKIQRTERGDSAVYLCASSLTGYRNTEAFFGQGTRLTVV.

CDR3 protein: CASSPSQTGNYGYTF. The DNA of the CDR3 is TGTGCCAGCAGTCCATCCCAAACAGGGAACTATGGCTACACCTTC. V usage is TRBV27 and J usage is TRBJ1-2, with D maybe TRBD1 (6 bases). Between the trimmed V and J ends, which lost 5 bases and 2 bases, there was a span of 15 bases. Germline V lookup: CDR1 MNHEY, CDR2 SMNVEV (reference sequence). There are 15 residues in the CDR3.